This T cell receptor (beta chain) was recorded in a study of blood T cell repertoires in COVID-19. From germline, CDR1 is LNHNV and CDR2 YYDKDF (reference sequence). This CDR3 has 15 residues. V lost 5 bases and J lost 0, with 13 bases in between. Seattle participants joined during active infection and were tracked over time. Generated by immunoSEQ multiplex PCR, the TCRdb table keeps only in-frame clones and is missing some. The table lists over 250,000 clones, about 90% of them singletons. J is TRBJ1-2 and V is TRBV15; no reliable D call. The sample comprised peripheral blood. This TCR was recovered from a woman aged 70 to 79 with COVID-19, enrolled during active disease. Here the CDR3 reads CATSESPGANYGYTF. The DNA for the CDR3 is TGTGCCACCAGCGAGAGTCCGGGTGCTAACTATGGCTACACCTTC.